The rows below give T cell receptor beta chains drawn from one sample of a study of cytomegalovirus exposure and HLA in healthy donors. Produced via immunoSEQ multiplex PCR; TCRdb's table is partial and in-frame only. The sample has 90,000 to 130,000 clones; around three quarters are singletons. Material for sequencing was PBMCs. The receptors shown here come from a woman younger than 35 in good health and CMV-seropositive. Each CDR3 is given with its conserved first and last residue. Each record gives: V gene, J gene, clone size, D gene, CDR3 protein, CDR3 DNA. A D gene is named only where the DNA matches it firmly. Rows may omit the clone size; those that give it use once, few, many or a size class.

TRBV5-4	TRBJ1-2	NA	NA	CASSSVGAGYTF	TGTGCCAGCAGCTCGGTGGGGGCCGGCTACACCTTC
TRBV19	TRBJ2-7	once	TRBD2	CASSIPGGSSPHEQYF	TGTGCCAGTAGTATTCCGGGCGGGAGTTCCCCCCACGAGCAGTACTTC
TRBV9	TRBJ1-4	few	TRBD1	CASSGGQGAEPNEKLFF	TGTGCCAGCAGCGGGGGACAGGGGGCGGAACCTAATGAAAAACTGTTTTTT
TRBV4-1	TRBJ2-4	NA	NA	CASSPWGVTNIQYF	TGCGCCAGCAGCCCCTGGGGGGTCACGAACATTCAGTACTTC
TRBV5-4	TRBJ1-2	NA	NA	CASRRALEGGYTF	TGTGCCAGCAGGCGGGCTTTAGAAGGTGGCTACACCTTC
TRBV30	TRBJ1-1	once	TRBD1	CAWRGSGTGGLTEAFF	TGTGCCTGGAGGGGTTCAGGGACAGGGGGCTTGACTGAAGCTTTCTTT
TRBV5-1	TRBJ2-5	NA	TRBD1	CASSSRLDRGSETQYF	TGCGCCAGCAGTTCCCGACTGGACAGGGGATCAGAGACCCAGTACTTC
TRBV6-5	TRBJ1-2	few	NA	CATVSGAKNYGYTF	TGTGCCACCGTTTCAGGGGCAAAGAACTATGGCTACACCTTC
TRBV27	TRBJ1-4	NA	NA	CASRNRAGGNEKLFF	TGTGCCAGCAGAAACCGGGCGGGAGGTAATGAAAAACTGTTTTTT
TRBV6-5	TRBJ2-7	NA	NA	CASTGDTLSYEQYF	TGTGCCAGTACGGGAGACACACTATCCTACGAGCAGTACTTC
TRBV7-2	TRBJ1-2	NA	NA	CASSLAAGNYGYTF	TGTGCCAGCAGCTTAGCGGCGGGGAACTATGGCTACACCTTC
TRBV19	TRBJ2-7	NA	NA	CASSVPGSSVGQYF	TGTGCCAGTAGTGTTCCCGGGTCCTCGGTGGGGCAGTACTTC
TRBV11-2	TRBJ2-1	NA	NA	CASSLIGQAYNEQFF	TGTGCCAGCAGCTTAATTGGACAAGCCTACAATGAGCAGTTCTTC
TRBV5-1	TRBJ1-4	few	NA	CASSPAQFTNEKLFF	TGCGCCAGCAGTCCGGCACAGTTTACTAATGAAAAACTGTTTTTT
TRBV28	TRBJ2-1	NA	TRBD1	CASTQTGSGHNEQFF	TGTGCCAGCACCCAGACAGGGAGCGGCCACAATGAGCAGTTCTTC
TRBV6-1	TRBJ1-2	NA	NA	CASSESPNYGYTF	TGTGCCAGCAGTGAAAGCCCTAACTATGGCTACACCTTC
TRBV5-1	TRBJ2-5	NA	NA	CASSLMGAGETQYF	TGCGCCAGCAGCTTGATGGGGGCCGGGGAGACCCAGTACTTC
TRBV2	TRBJ1-4	NA	NA	CASSDSLTTTNEKLFF	TGTGCCAGCAGTGACTCTCTGACAACGACTAATGAAAAACTGTTTTTT
TRBV28	TRBJ2-5	NA	NA	CASSLGLGKETQYF	TGTGCCAGCAGTTTAGGGCTTGGAAAAGAGACCCAGTACTTC
TRBV7-7	TRBJ1-1	NA	TRBD1	CASGQGLEGEAFF	TGTGCTAGCGGACAGGGATTGGAGGGTGAAGCTTTCTTT
TRBV5-1	TRBJ1-1	NA	TRBD1	CASSWETGRNTEAFF	TGCGCCAGCAGCTGGGAGACAGGGCGAAACACTGAAGCTTTCTTT
TRBV15	TRBJ1-4	once	TRBD1	CATSKKTGANNEKLFF	TGTGCCACCAGCAAAAAGACAGGGGCGAATAATGAAAAACTGTTTTTT
TRBV5-1	TRBJ2-1	NA	NA	CASKAGHEQFF	TGCGCCAGCAAAGCGGGCCATGAGCAGTTCTTC
TRBV28	TRBJ2-3	NA	TRBD2	CASSLRRTSGPMGGTDTQYF	TGTGCCAGCAGTTTAAGGAGGACTAGCGGGCCGATGGGTGGCACAGATACGCAGTATTTT
TRBV7-9	TRBJ2-3	once	NA	CASSQRLDPDTQYF	TGTGCCAGCAGCCAAAGACTAGACCCAGATACGCAGTATTTT
TRBV12-5	TRBJ1-1	NA	NA	CASGLARQSEAFF	TGTGCTAGTGGTTTGGCCCGACAGTCTGAAGCTTTCTTT
TRBV9	TRBJ2-7	NA	TRBD2	CASSVGGFAYEQYF	TGTGCCAGCAGCGTGGGAGGGTTTGCCTACGAGCAGTACTTC
TRBV7-2	TRBJ2-1	NA	TRBD2	CASSPGLAGGWDEQFF	TGTGCCAGCAGTCCGGGACTAGCGGGAGGGTGGGATGAGCAGTTCTTC
TRBV18	TRBJ1-2	NA	TRBD1	CASSPPSGGIQYGYTF	TGTGCCAGCTCACCACCTTCAGGGGGTATTCAGTATGGCTACACCTTC
TRBV30	TRBJ2-3	NA	TRBD2	CAWAGGRAIDTQYF	TGTGCCTGGGCCGGGGGGAGGGCCATAGATACGCAGTATTTT
TRBV7-9	TRBJ1-5	NA	NA	CASSSQGFSNQPQHF	TGTGCCAGCAGCTCGCAGGGCTTTAGCAATCAGCCCCAGCATTTT
TRBV11-2	TRBJ1-1	few	NA	CASSLDRDREAFF	TGTGCCAGCAGCTTAGATCGGGATCGAGAGGCTTTCTTT
TRBV19	TRBJ2-1	NA	NA	CASSMGVHNEQFF	TGTGCCAGTAGTATGGGCGTTCACAATGAGCAGTTCTTC
TRBV18	TRBJ2-1	once	NA	CASSVGRSERDNEQFF	TGTGCCAGCTCAGTCGGACGTTCGGAGCGGGACAATGAGCAGTTCTTC
TRBV28	TRBJ2-7	once	TRBD2	CASSILTGGSYEQYF	TGTGCCAGCAGTATACTCACGGGGGGTTCCTACGAGCAGTACTTC
TRBV5-1	TRBJ2-7	NA	NA	CASRPTPRSYEQYF	TGCGCCAGCAGGCCCACCCCGCGCTCCTACGAGCAGTACTTC
TRBV7-9	TRBJ1-1	NA	TRBD1	CASSQRTGGTEAFF	TGTGCCAGCAGCCAGAGGACAGGGGGGACTGAAGCTTTCTTT
TRBV5-1	TRBJ2-7	NA	NA	CASSLAGGENYF	TGCGCCAGCAGCTTGGCTGGCGGGGAAAACTACTTC
TRBV5-1	TRBJ2-7	NA	NA	CASSLVGEEYEQYF	TGCGCCAGCAGCTTGGTGGGGGAGGAGTACGAGCAGTACTTC
TRBV14	TRBJ2-6	NA	TRBD1	CASSPRTGTGANVLTF	TGTGCCAGCAGCCCCCGGACAGGGACCGGGGCCAACGTCCTGACTTTC
TRBV28	TRBJ2-7	once	NA	CASSLGGPMYEQYF	TGTGCCAGCAGTTTGGGGGGACCGATGTACGAGCAGTACTTC